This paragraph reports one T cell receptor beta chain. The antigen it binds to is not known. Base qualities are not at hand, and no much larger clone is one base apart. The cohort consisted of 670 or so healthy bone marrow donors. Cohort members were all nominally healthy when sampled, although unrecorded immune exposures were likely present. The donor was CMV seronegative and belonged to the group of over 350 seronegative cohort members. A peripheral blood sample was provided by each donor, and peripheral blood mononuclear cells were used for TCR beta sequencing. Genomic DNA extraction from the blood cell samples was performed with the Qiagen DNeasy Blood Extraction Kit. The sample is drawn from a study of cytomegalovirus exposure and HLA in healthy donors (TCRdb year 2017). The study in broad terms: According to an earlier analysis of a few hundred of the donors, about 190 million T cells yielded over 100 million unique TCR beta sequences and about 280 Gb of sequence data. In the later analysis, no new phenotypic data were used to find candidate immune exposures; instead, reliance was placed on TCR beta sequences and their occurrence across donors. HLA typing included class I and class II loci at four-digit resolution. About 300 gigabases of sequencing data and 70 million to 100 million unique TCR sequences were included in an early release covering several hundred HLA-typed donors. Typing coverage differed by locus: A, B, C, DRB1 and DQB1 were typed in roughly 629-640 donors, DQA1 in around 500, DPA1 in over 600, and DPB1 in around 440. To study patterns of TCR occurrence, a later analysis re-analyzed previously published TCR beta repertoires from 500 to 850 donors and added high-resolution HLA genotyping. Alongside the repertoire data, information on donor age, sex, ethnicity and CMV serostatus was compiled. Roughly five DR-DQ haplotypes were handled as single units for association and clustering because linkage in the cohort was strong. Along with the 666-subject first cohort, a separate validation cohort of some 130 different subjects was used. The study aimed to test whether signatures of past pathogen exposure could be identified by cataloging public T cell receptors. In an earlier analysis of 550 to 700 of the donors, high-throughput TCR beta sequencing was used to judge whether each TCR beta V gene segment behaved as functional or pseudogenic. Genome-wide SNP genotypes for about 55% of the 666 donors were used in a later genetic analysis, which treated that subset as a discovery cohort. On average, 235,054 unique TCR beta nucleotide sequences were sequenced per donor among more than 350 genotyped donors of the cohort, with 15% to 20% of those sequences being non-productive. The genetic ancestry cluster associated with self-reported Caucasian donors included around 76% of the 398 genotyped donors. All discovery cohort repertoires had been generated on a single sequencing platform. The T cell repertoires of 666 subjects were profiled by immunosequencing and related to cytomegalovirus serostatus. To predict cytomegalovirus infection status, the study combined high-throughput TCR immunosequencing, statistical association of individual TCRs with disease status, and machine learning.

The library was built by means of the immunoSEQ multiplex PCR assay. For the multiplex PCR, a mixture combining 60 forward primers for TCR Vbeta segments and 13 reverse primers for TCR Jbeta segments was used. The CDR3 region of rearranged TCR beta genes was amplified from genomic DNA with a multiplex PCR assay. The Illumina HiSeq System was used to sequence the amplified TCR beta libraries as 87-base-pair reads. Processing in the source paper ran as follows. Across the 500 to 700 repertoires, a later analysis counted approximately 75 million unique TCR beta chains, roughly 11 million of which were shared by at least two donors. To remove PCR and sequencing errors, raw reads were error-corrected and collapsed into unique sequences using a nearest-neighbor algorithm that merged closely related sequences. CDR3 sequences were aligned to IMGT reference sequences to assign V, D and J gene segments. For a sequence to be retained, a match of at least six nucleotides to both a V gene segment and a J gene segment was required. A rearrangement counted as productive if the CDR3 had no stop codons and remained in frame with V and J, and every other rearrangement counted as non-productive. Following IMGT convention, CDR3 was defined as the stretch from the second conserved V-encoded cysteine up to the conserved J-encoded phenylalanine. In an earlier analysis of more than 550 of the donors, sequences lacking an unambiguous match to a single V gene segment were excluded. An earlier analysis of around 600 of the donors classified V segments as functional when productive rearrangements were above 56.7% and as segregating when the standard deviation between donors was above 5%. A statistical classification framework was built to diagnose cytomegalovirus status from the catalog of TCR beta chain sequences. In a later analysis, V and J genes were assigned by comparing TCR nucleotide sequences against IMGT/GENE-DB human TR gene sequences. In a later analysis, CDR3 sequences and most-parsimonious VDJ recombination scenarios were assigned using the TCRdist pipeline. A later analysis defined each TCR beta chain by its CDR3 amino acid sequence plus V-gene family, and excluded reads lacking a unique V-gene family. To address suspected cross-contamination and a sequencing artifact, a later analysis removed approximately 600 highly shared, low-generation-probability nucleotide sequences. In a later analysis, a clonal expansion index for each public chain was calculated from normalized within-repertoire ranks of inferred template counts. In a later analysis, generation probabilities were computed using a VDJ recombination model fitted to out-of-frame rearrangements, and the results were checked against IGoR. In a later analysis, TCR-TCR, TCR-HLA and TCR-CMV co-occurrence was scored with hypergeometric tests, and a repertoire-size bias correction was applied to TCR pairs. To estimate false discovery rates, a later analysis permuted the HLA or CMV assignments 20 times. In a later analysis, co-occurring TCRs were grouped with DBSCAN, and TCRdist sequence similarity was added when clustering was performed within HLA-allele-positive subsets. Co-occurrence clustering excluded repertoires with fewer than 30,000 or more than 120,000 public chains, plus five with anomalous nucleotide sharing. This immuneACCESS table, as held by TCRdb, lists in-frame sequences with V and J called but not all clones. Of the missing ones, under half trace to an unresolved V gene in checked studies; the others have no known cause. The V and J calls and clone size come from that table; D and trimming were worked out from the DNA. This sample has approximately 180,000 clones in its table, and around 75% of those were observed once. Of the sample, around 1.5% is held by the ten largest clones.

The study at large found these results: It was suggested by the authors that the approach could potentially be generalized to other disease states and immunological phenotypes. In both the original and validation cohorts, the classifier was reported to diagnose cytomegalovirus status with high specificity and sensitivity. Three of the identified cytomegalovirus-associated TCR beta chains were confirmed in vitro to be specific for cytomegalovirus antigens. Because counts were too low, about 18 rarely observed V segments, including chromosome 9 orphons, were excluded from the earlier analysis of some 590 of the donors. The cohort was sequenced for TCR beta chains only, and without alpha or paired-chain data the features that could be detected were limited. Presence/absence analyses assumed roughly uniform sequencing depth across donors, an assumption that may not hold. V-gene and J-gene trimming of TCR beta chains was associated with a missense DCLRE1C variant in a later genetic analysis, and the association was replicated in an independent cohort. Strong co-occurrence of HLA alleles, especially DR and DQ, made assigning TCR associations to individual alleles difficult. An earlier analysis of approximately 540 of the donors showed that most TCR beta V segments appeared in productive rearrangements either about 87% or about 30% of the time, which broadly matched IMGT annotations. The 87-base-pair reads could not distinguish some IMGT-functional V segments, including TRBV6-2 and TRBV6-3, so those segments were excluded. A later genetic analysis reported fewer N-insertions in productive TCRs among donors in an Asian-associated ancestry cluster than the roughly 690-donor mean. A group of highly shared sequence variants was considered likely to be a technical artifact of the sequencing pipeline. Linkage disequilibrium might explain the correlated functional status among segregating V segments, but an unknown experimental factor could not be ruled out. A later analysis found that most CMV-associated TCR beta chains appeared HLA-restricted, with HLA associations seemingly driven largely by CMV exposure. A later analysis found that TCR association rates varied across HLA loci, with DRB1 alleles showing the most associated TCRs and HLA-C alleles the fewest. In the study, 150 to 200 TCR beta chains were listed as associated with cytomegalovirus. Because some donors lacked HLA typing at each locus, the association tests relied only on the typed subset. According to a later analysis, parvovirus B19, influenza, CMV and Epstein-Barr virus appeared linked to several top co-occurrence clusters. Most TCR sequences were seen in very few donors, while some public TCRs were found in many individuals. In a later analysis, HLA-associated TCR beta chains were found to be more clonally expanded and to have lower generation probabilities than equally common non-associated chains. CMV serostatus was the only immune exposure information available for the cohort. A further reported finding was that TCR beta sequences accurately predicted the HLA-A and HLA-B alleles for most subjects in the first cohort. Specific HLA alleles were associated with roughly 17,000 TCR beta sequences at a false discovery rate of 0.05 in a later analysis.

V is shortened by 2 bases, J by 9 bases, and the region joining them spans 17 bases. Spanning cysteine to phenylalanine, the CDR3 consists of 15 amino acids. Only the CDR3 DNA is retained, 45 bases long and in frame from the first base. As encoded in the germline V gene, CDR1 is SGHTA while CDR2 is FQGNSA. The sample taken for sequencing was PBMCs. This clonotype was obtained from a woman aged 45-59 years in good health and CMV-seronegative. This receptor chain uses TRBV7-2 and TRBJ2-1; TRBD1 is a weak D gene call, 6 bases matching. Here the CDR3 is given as CASSLKHLAQGEQFF. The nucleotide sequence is TGTGCCAGCAGCTTAAAGCATCTCGCACAGGGTGAGCAGTTCTTC. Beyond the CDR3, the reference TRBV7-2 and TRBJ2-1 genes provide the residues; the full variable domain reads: GAGVSQSPSNKVTEKGKDVELRCDPISGHTALYWYRQSLGQGLEFLIYFQGNSAPDKSGLPSDRFSAERTGGSVSTLTIQRTQQEDSAVYLCASSLKHLAQGEQFFGPGTRLTVL.